These T cell receptor beta chains were read from a single sample in a study of blood T cell repertoires in COVID-19. Clones were sequenced by immunoSEQ multiplex PCR, and TCRdb holds only the in-frame ones, with some missing. The sample yields roughly 30,000 clones, roughly 87% seen once. The sample comprised peripheral blood. The receptors come from a human donor in a cohort sampled during active COVID-19. Both conserved end residues are part of each CDR3. The D gene is left open where the match is weak. The listing skips clone size in some rows; elsewhere it reads once, few, many or a size class.

j_call v_call d_call clone_size cdr3_aa cdr3_nt
TRBJ1-5 TRBV7-9 . few CASSHSRLGNQPQHF TGTGCCAGCAGTCACTCAAGGCTAGGCAATCAGCCCCAGCATTTT
TRBJ2-4 TRBV28 . . CASSLWTLVAKNIQYF TGTGCCAGCAGTTTGTGGACACTTGTAGCCAAAAACATTCAGTACTTC
TRBJ2-7 TRBV4-2 TRBD1 . CASSQVGQGDGTLYF TGTGCCAGCAGCCAGGTGGGACAGGGGGACGGGACTCTGTACTTC
TRBJ2-1 TRBV11-3 TRBD2 . CASSPHLAGDYNEQFF TGTGCCAGCAGCCCCCACTTAGCGGGGGACTACAATGAGCAGTTCTTC
TRBJ2-1 TRBV7-9 TRBD2 . CASSGGADEQFF TGTGCCAGTAGCGGGGGGGCGGATGAGCAGTTCTTC
TRBJ2-7 TRBV19 . once CASSIGGFPGSEQYF TGTGCCAGTAGTATAGGGGGCTTTCCTGGTTCTGAGCAGTACTTC
TRBJ1-1 TRBV30 TRBD1 . CAWNPGQGNTEAFF TGTGCCTGGAATCCGGGACAGGGGAACACTGAAGCTTTCTTT
TRBJ2-2 TRBV7-9 . few CASSETGELFF TGTGCCAGCAGCGAGACCGGGGAGCTGTTTTTT
TRBJ1-3 TRBV28 TRBD1 . CASRFRDRASGNTIYF TGTGCCAGCAGGTTTCGGGACAGGGCCTCTGGAAACACCATATATTTT
TRBJ2-7 TRBV2 TRBD1 . CASSSHRGYEQYF TGTGCCAGCAGTAGTCACAGGGGCTACGAGCAGTACTTC
TRBJ2-5 TRBV4-3 . . CASSQERGWEVETQYF TGCGCCAGCAGCCAAGAAAGGGGTTGGGAGGTAGAGACCCAGTACTTC
TRBJ1-5 TRBV6-1 . few CASSEALGGSSLGSNQPQHF TGTGCCAGCAGTGAAGCTTTAGGAGGCAGTTCGCTAGGGAGCAATCAGCCCCAGCATTTT
TRBJ2-1 TRBV11-2 . . CASSPRAGGNEQFF TGTGCCAGCAGCCCGCGGGCCGGAGGCAATGAGCAGTTCTTC
TRBJ1-6 TRBV5-4 . . CASSLGQSYSPLHF TGTGCCAGCAGCCTCGGACAGTCTTATTCACCCCTCCACTTT
TRBJ2-3 TRBV5-8 . . CASSLWAGRDTQYF TGTGCCAGCAGCTTGTGGGCGGGGCGAGATACGCAGTATTTT
TRBJ1-5 TRBV30 TRBD1 . CAWSGQGLNQPQHF TGTGCCTGGAGTGGACAGGGGCTCAATCAGCCCCAGCATTTT
TRBJ1-6 TRBV11-3 . . CASSLVSGGNSPLHF TGTGCCAGCAGCTTAGTAAGCGGTGGGAATTCACCCCTCCACTTT
TRBJ2-7 TRBV6-6 . . CASRPPGGSSYEQYF TGTGCCAGCAGACCCCCTGGGGGGTCCTCCTACGAGCAGTACTTC
TRBJ2-1 TRBV2 TRBD2 . CATEEAGGYNEQFF TGTGCCACCGAGGAGGCGGGGGGTTACAATGAGCAGTTCTTC
TRBJ2-7 TRBV2 . . CASSGGGSSYEQYF TGTGCCAGCAGTGGAGGAGGGTCTTCCTACGAGCAGTACTTC
TRBJ1-4 TRBV7-9 . . CASSVFTGPLHEKLFF TGTGCCAGCAGCGTCTTCACAGGACCTCTTCATGAAAAACTGTTTTTT
TRBJ1-4 TRBV19 TRBD1 . CASSRGQGVKEKLFF TGTGCCAGTAGTAGGGGACAGGGGGTAAAGGAAAAACTGTTTTTT
TRBJ1-2 TRBV18 . . CASSPGSNSNYGYTF TGTGCCAGCTCACCGGGCAGCAATAGTAACTATGGCTACACCTTC
TRBJ1-6 TRBV19 TRBD1 . CASSTQGDYSPLHF TGTGCCAGTAGTACACAGGGGGATTATTCACCCCTCCACTTT
TRBJ2-7 TRBV4-1 . . CASSQVIWGVSPYEQYF TGCGCCAGCAGCCAAGTCATTTGGGGGGTAAGCCCCTACGAGCAGTACTTC
TRBJ1-2 TRBV7-2 TRBD1 . CASSARVGLDRGYF TGTGCCAGCAGCGCTCGGGTGGGCCTCGACAGGGGGTACTTC
TRBJ1-2 TRBV19 TRBD1 few CASSIGTGANYGYTF TGTGCCAGTAGTATAGGAACAGGGGCCAACTATGGCTACACCTTC
TRBJ1-1 TRBV5-8 TRBD1 . CASSQRRRNPGQVISTEAFF TGTGCCAGCAGCCAGAGACGCCGGAATCCGGGACAGGTTATTAGTACTGAAGCTTTCTTT
TRBJ2-5 TRBV6-2/TRBV6-3 TRBD2 . CASSSFTSGAQETQYF TGTGCCAGCAGTTCCTTCACTAGCGGGGCCCAAGAGACCCAGTACTTC
TRBJ2-7 TRBV7-6 . . CASSLPGAHEQYF TGTGCCAGCAGCTTACCAGGGGCCCACGAGCAGTACTTC
TRBJ2-1 TRBV7-7 TRBD2 . CASSPGGGSYNEQFF TGTGCTAGCAGTCCCGGGGGGGGGTCCTACAATGAGCAGTTCTTC
TRBJ2-7 TRBV18 . . CASSPPGAGNYEQYF TGTGCCAGCTCACCTCCTGGGGCCGGTAACTACGAGCAGTACTTC
TRBJ1-6 TRBV6-5 . . CASSYEGVGSPLHF TGTGCCAGCAGTTATGAAGGGGTGGGTTCACCCCTCCACTTT
TRBJ2-7 TRBV18 TRBD1 . CASSPGQGEQYF TGTGCCAGCTCCCCCGGACAGGGGGAGCAGTACTTC
TRBJ1-1 TRBV5-4 TRBD1 . CASSPPRGGQGGRTEAFF TGTGCCAGCAGCCCCCCCCGGGGGGGACAGGGGGGTCGCACTGAAGCTTTCTTT
TRBJ2-7 TRBV19 . . CASSISNSIRGEQYF TGTGCCAGTAGTATCTCCAACTCCATTAGAGGCGAGCAGTACTTC
TRBJ2-1 TRBV7-3 TRBD2 once CASSPRTSGGQGEQFF TGTGCCAGCAGCCCACGGACTAGCGGGGGCCAGGGTGAGCAGTTCTTC
TRBJ2-5 TRBV5-1 TRBD1 . CASTTGGQETQYF TGCGCCAGCACCACAGGGGGCCAAGAGACCCAGTACTTC
TRBJ2-2 TRBV14 TRBD2 . CASSQDYRPGGTGELFF TGTGCCAGCAGCCAAGATTACAGGCCGGGGGGGACCGGGGAGCTGTTTTTT
TRBJ1-4 TRBV7-6 . . CASSLAGQFYNEKLFF TGTGCCAGCAGCTTAGCAGGACAGTTTTATAATGAAAAACTGTTTTTT
TRBJ1-6 TRBV19 . . CASSYSGNRANSPLHF TGTGCCAGTAGCTACAGCGGTAACAGGGCCAATTCACCCCTCCACTTT
TRBJ1-5 TRBV28 . . CASRTKLSGQPQHF TGTGCCAGCAGGACGAAACTCTCGGGTCAGCCCCAGCATTTT
TRBJ1-2 TRBV28 TRBD1 . CASSPDRVRGYTF TGTGCCAGCAGCCCGGACAGGGTCAGAGGCTACACCTTC
TRBJ1-2 TRBV15 . . CATSRFGNGYTF TGTGCCACCAGCAGATTCGGGAACGGCTACACCTTC
TRBJ2-3 TRBV19 . . CASSMGAGVTQYF TGTGCCAGTAGTATGGGGGCGGGGGTTACGCAGTATTTT
TRBJ2-3 TRBV11-2 . . CASSPLAGSDTQYF TGTGCCAGCAGCCCCCTGGCGGGATCAGATACGCAGTATTTT
TRBJ2-4 TRBV28 . . CASLQIAKNIQYF TGTGCCAGCCTCCAGATCGCCAAAAACATTCAGTACTTC
TRBJ1-5 TRBV28 TRBD1 . CASSLFQGGQPQHF TGTGCCAGCAGTTTATTCCAGGGGGGACAGCCCCAGCATTTT
TRBJ1-2 TRBV27 . . CASKKYPDTSYGYTF TGTGCCAGCAAGAAATACCCGGACACCTCCTATGGCTACACCTTC
TRBJ1-6 TRBV5-6 TRBD1 . CASSLQGASSYNSPLHF TGTGCCAGCAGCTTACAGGGGGCGAGCTCCTATAATTCACCCCTCCACTTT
TRBJ1-6 TRBV28 TRBD1 . CASSRFWDSYNSPLHF TGTGCCAGCAGTCGCTTCTGGGACAGCTATAATTCACCCCTCCACTTT
TRBJ2-3 TRBV6-5 TRBD2 . CASSYGSGGAGDTQYF TGTGCCAGCAGTTATGGTAGCGGGGGGGCCGGGGATACGCAGTATTTT
TRBJ1-5 TRBV7-2 TRBD1 . CASSTISVGQGAPQHF TGTGCCAGCAGCACCATTTCGGTGGGACAGGGCGCGCCCCAGCATTTT